This T cell receptor beta chain derives from a study of identical twins. This clonotype came up a few times. Trimming took 1 base from V and 6 from J, leaving 8 bases between them. Germline V gene data show CDR1 as SGHRS and CDR2 as YFSETQ. CDR3 size: 13 residues. TCRdb recomputed calls from the 5' RACE reads with MiXCR, one row per CDR3 protein. This sample has approximately 680,000 distinct CDR3 sequences, with 7.1% found just once. This sample also belongs to another study, concerning yellow fever vaccine responses in identical twins.

Sequencing was carried out using PBMCs. The receptor's source is a woman in her late teens or twenties in good health. The rearrangement uses TRBV5-1 and TRBJ2-1; D call uncertain. The CDR3 DNA is TGCGCCAGCAGCTTGACAGCTTTCAATGAGCAGTTCTTC. Translated: CASSLTAFNEQFF. Together with reference TRBV5-1 and TRBJ2-1, the CDR3 gives the full variable domain: KAGVTQTPRYLIKTRGQQVTLSCSPISGHRSVSWYQQTPGQGLQFLFEYFSETQRNKGNFPGRFSGRQFSNSRSEMNVSTLELGDSALYLCASSLTAFNEQFFGPGTRLTVL.